This TCR beta chain was retrieved from a study of persistence of HIV-infected CD4 T cells. Study context: Suppressive ART had lasted a median of roughly 8 years.

Findings and caveats of the study: TCRbeta richness was lower in CMV- and Gag-responding cells than in anti-CD3/anti-CD28-responding cells.

This clone showed up just once. Its target is not known. Germline V lookup: CDR1 SGHKS, CDR2 YYEKEE (reference sequence). This CDR3 contains 13 residues. V was pared by 1 base and J by 3 bases, with 7 bases between. The immunoSEQ assay was version 4, run in survey mode. TCRdb's table, derived via immunoSEQ multiplex PCR, lists solely in-frame clones and lacks some. Of just over 40,000 clones in the sample, approximately 80% were seen once. The stimulus was an HIV-1 Gag 15-mer peptide pool, about 1 ug/peptide/mL. Sorted nonresponding memory CD4+ T cells were CD40L-negative, CD69-negative, CD45RO-high. PBMCs were depleted of CD8+ T cells before stimulation. For around 20 hours, CD8-depleted PBMCs received anti-CD28/CD49d costimulation, a CD40-blocking antibody and enfuvirtide.

The source was CD4+ T cells sorted from PBMCs after approximately 20-hour stimulation, collected from a patient who received antiretroviral therapy. The V call is TRBV5-5, the J call TRBJ1-1; possible D gene TRBD1, 5 bases. This TCR was sampled from an adult man with HIV who was CMV-seropositive. The DNA of the CDR3 is TGTGCCAGCAGCTTGTGGGGGGACACTGAAGCTTTCTTT. Its translation is CASSLWGDTEAFF.